The TCR beta chain described here comes from a study of T cell responses to AZD1222 COVID-19 vaccine. With respect to this clone: As yet, its antigen is unknown.

Findings and caveats of the study: Per reports, nearly half of all spike-specific TCRs target regions that are unmutated in variants. The study identified only five or six AZD1222 recipients as seropositive at baseline. Donors in the cohort were predominantly white British and more often female, and clonal diversity was possibly underestimated.

The V end was cut by 5 bases, the J end by 5 bases, with 10 bases between. From germline, CDR1 is SEHNR and CDR2 FQNEAQ (reference sequence). CDR3 length: 13 amino acids. Second doses that came at about 4 or about 12 weeks were put together. Data came from immunoSEQ multiplex PCR; TCRdb stores just in-frame clones and leaves some out. The table lists some 130,000 clones, approximately 91% of them singletons. The V and J genes are TRBV7-9 and TRBJ1-5; tentatively, D is TRBD1 (5 bases). This TCR came from an adult who received the AZD1222 COVID-19 vaccine. The sequencing used peripheral blood, collected 28 days after the second AZD1222 dose. The CDR3 DNA sequence: TGTGCCAGCAGCCCAGTGGGGGATCAGCCCCAGCATTTT. Its protein product is CASSPVGDQPQHF.